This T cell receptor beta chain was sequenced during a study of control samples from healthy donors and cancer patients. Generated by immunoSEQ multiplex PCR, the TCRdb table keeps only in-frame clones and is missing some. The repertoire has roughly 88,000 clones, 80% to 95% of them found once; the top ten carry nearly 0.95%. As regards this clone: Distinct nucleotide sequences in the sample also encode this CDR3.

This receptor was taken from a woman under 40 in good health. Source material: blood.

CDR3 bases: TGTGCCAGCAGTCGGGACAGGGGTTCCTACGAGCAGTACTTC. It translates to CASSRDRGSYEQYF. This chain connects TRBV6-5 to TRBJ2-7; 10 bases map to TRBD1. Germline assignment: CDR1 MNHEY and CDR2 SVGAGI. The CDR3 totals 14 residues. V trimming: 5 bases; J trimming: 1 base; junction bases outside the gene matches: 2.